This T cell receptor beta chain was observed in a study of blood T cell repertoires in COVID-19. Study summary: Samples representing acute and convalescent COVID-19 were sourced from the United States, Italy and Spain. From T cells, B-cell-depleted T cells, or PBMCs came the material, which was cDNA or gDNA.

In the study's own analysis: Estimates of nucleated cell counts were drawn from the amplification of reference gene primers. Generated by immunoSEQ multiplex PCR, the TCRdb table keeps only in-frame clones and is missing some. That table furnishes V, J and clone size, whereas the DNA furnished D and trimming. Among 20,000 to 25,000 clones listed, around 83% were seen once. This CDR3 is built from 13 residues. Unmatched junction bases numbered 7, after V lost 7 bases and J lost 10 bases. From germline, CDR1 is MDHEN and CDR2 SYDVKM. This clonotype originated in a man in his 70s with acute or convalescent COVID-19. What was sequenced was peripheral blood. The gene calls are TRBV28 and TRBJ1-6; 7 bases are shared with TRBD1. CDR3 region: CASTSNRGSPLHF. CDR3 nucleotide sequence: TGTGCCAGCACATCCAACAGGGGCTCACCCCTCCACTTT.